This T cell receptor beta chain is from a study of shared clonotypes between healthy human individuals (TCRdb year 2020). With regard to the full study: A few men and a couple of women, aged 18 to 49 years, made up the cohort. For each donor, three plates each were used for CD4 naive and CD4 memory, two plates were used for CD8 naive, and one plate was used for CD8 memory. To increase sequencing depth and limit assay-specific biases, different laboratories used diverse techniques to prepare libraries and sequence TCR repertoires. Per donor, leukapheresis produced somewhere between about 0.85 and 10 billion PBMCs. Blood TCR repertoires of five healthy adults were deeply sequenced to estimate repertoire size and the extent of clonotype sharing between individuals. Paper-wide results and their limitations: Pairwise subsampling indicated that sequencing depth was expected to affect the degree of clonotype sharing among donors. Because the study included only a small number of donors, the genetic and exposure-history diversity represented was limited. Compared with non-shared clonotypes, the clonotypes found in all four sorted-subset donors had higher generation probabilities. About 4.5% of naive CD4, approximately 3.7% of naive CD8, approximately 2% of memory CD4, and approximately 0.4% of memory CD8 clonotypes were shared across four donors. Sampling was restricted to blood, and TCR repertoires in tissue are likely to differ from TCR repertoires in blood. Naive subsets generally had larger estimated clonotype richness than memory subsets did. Even with the large sequencing depth, rarefaction of the sorted-subset datasets indicated that sequencing was incomplete.

The donors were healthy, HIV-negative adults with no recently reported acute infections or vaccinations. All donors were Caucasian adults living in Nashville, Tennessee, USA. CD4+ T cells were enriched by magnetic negative selection, after which naive cells were positively selected on CD45RA and the negative fraction was taken as the memory subset. After blood collection by leukapheresis, PBMCs were isolated using Ficoll-Histopaque density gradient centrifugation and then cryopreserved in the vapor phase of liquid nitrogen. Analytical flow cytometry was used to check the purity and quantity of each magnetically sorted T cell population. Genomic DNA was isolated from every sorted fraction and measured by UV absorbance on a Nanodrop 2000c. The germline V end is reduced by 6 bases and the J end by 3 bases; junction bases left unmatched: 8. Measured from the cysteine to the phenylalanine, the CDR3 is 16 residues long. The read is trimmed to its CDR3 DNA, 48 bases read in frame from base 1. From a lookup of the germline V gene, CDR1 and CDR2 are MGHDK and SYGVNS.

Comments on this clone: This clone's antigen is unknown. No per-base quality is available; no much larger clone lies one base away.

Using the deep immunoSEQ assay, TCR CDR3 regions were amplified from genomic DNA by multiplex PCR. For each cell subset, the extracted genomic DNA was distributed evenly across all wells of several immunoSEQ 96-well plates, and each plate served as one replicate. For sorted subsets, approximately 200 ng of genomic DNA, equivalent to some 30,000 T cell genomes, went into each replicate PCR. Purified libraries were quantified with a Qubit 3.0 fluorometer, sized on a Bioanalyzer 2100, and re-quantified with the KAPA Library Quantification kit. A separate single-read 150-cycle Illumina NextSeq 550 flow cell was used to sequence each immunoSEQ 96-well plate. Turning to the authors' computational methods: Because the immunoSEQ output included only junctional sequences and no quality scores, the filtering could not be the same as the filtering used for full-length reads. Sequences were annotated with PyIR, a Python wrapper for IgBLAST v1.9, and V/J genes and CDR3 were assigned using IMGT germline references. Reads with weak V/J assignments (E-value above 1e-6), missing CDR3, stop codons, out-of-frame junctions, or ambiguous translated residues were removed. V3J clonotypes were defined as sequences sharing an identical inferred V gene, J gene, and CDR3 amino acid sequence. Percentage overlap between repertoires was calculated by dividing the number of shared unique clonotypes by the size of the smaller repertoire. Richness of each repertoire was evaluated using RTK rarefaction, the Chao1 estimator, and Recon v2.1 estimates of unobserved clonotypes. Generation probabilities for all TCRbeta clonotypes obtained by the gDNA method from several donors were computed using OLGA. TCRdb stores this immuneACCESS table with in-frame sequences only. Part of the clones is absent; in the studies checked, under half of the shortfall reflects unresolved V genes, and no reason is known for the rest. The DNA gave D and trimming, while V, J and clone size come from that table. A total of roughly 2.5 million clones appear in this sample, approximately 94% of them only once. The ten top clones hold 0.11% to 0.15% of the sample.

This TCR was recovered from a man younger than 35 in good health. The sequenced sample consisted of naive CD4+ T cells sorted from blood. The sample's cell subset or site label, in plain terms: CD45RA+ positively selected. The chain is made from TRBV25-1 and TRBJ1-1; 12 of the junction bases match TRBD1. The CDR3 sequence is CASRLPGQGADTEAFF. In nucleotide form, the sequence is TGTGCCAGCAGGTTACCGGGACAGGGGGCCGACACTGAAGCTTTCTTT.